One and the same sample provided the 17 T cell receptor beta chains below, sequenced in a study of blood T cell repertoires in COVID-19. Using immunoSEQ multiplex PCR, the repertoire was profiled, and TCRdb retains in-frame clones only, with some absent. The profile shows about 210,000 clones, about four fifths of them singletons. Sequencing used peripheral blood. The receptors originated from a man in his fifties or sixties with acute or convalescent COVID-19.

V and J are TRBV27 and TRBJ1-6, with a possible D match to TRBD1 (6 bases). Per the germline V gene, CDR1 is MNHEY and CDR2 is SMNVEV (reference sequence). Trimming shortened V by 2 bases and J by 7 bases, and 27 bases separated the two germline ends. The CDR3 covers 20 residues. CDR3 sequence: CASSLAYRVVIVGYNSPLHF. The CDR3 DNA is TGTGCCAGCAGTTTAGCTTACAGGGTCGTAATCGTAGGGTACAATTCACCCCTCCACTTT.

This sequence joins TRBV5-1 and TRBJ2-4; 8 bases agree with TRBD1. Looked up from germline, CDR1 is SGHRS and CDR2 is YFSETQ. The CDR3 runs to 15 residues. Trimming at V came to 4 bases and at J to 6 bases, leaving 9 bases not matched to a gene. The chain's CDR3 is CASSETRTGSNIQYF. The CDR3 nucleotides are TGCGCCAGCAGCGAAACCAGGACAGGGTCAAACATTCAGTACTTC.

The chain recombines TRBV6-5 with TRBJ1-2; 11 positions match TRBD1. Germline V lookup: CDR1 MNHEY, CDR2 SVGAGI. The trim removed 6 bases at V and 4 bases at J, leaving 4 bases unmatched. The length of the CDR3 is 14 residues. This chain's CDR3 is CASRRTGGGYGYTF. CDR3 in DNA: TGTGCCAGCAGAAGGACAGGGGGCGGCTATGGCTACACCTTC.

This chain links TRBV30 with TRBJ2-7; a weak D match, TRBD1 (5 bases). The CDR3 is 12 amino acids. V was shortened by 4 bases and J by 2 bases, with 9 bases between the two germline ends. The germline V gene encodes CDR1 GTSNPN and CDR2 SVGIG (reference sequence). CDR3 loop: CAWISGTYEQYF. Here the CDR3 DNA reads TGTGCCTGGATTTCAGGGACCTACGAGCAGTACTTC.

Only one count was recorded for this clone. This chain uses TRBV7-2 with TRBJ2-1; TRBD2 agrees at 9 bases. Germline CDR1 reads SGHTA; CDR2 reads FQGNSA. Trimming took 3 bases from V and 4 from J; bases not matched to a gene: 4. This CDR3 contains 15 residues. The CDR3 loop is CASSFGRGGYNEQFF. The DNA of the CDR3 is TGTGCCAGCAGCTTTGGGCGGGGGGGTTACAATGAGCAGTTCTTC.

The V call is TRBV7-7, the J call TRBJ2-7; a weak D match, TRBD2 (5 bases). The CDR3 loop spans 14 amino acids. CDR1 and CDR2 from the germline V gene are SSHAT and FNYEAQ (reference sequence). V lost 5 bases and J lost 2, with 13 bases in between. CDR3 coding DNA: TGTGCCAGCAGCCCTACGGTCGGGGCCTACGAGCAGTACTTC. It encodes CASSPTVGAYEQYF.

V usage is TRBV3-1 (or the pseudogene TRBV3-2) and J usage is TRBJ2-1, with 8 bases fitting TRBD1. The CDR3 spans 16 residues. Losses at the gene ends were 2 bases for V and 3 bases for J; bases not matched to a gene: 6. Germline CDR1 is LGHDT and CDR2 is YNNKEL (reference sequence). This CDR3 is CASSQNTGGCYNEQFF. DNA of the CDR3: TGTGCCAGCAGCCAAAATACAGGGGGTTGCTACAATGAGCAGTTCTTC.

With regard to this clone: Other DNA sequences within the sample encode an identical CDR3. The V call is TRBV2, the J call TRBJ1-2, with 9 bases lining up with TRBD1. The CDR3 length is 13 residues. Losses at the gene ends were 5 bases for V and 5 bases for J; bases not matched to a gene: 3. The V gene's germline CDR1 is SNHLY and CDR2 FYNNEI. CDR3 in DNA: TGTGCCAGCAGTCCGGGACAGGGTTATGGCTACACCTTC. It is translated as CASSPGQGYGYTF.

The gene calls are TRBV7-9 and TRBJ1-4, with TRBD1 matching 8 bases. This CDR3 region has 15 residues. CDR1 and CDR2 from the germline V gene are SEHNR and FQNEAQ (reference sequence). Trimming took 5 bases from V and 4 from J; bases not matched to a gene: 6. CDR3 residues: CASSLTGQGNEKLFF. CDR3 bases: TGTGCCAGCAGCCTGACCGGACAGGGTAATGAAAAACTGTTTTTT.

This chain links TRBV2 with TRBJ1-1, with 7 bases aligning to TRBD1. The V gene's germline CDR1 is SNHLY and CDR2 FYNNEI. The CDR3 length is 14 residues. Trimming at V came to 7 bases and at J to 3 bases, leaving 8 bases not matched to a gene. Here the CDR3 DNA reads TGTGCCAGCACCCAGGGGGATGGGGACACTGAAGCTTTCTTT. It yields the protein CASTQGDGDTEAFF.

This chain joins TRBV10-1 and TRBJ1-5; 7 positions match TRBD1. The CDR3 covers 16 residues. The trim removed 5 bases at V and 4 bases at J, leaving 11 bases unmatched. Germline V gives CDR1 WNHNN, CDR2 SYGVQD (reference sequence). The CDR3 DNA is TGCGCCAGCAGTCCGGGGGACAGAATGTGGAATCAGCCCCAGCATTTT. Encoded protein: CASSPGDRMWNQPQHF.

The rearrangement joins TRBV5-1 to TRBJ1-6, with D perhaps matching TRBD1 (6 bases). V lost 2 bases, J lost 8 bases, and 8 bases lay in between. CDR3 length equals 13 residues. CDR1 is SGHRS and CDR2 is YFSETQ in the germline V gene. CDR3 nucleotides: TGCGCCAGCAGCTTTTACAGGGATTCACCCCTCCACTTT. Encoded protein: CASSFYRDSPLHF.

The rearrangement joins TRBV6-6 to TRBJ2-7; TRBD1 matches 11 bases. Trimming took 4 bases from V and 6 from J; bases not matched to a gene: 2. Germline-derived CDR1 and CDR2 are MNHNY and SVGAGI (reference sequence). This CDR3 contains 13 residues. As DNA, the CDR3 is TGTGCCAGCAGTTCGGGACAGGGGGGCGAGCAGTACTTC. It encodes CASSSGQGGEQYF.

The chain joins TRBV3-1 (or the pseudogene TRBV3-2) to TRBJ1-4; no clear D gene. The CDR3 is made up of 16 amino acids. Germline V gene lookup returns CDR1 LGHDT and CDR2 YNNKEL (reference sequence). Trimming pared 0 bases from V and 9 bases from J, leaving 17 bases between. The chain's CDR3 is CASSQEWRAPGKKLFF. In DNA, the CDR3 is TGTGCCAGCAGCCAAGAATGGCGGGCTCCGGGCAAAAAACTGTTTTTT.

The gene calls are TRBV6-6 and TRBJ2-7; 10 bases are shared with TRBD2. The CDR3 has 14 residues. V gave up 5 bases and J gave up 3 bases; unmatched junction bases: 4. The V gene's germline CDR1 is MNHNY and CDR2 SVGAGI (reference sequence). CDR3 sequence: CASSTSGTYYEQYF. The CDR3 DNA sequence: TGTGCCAGCAGTACTAGCGGGACTTACTACGAGCAGTACTTC.

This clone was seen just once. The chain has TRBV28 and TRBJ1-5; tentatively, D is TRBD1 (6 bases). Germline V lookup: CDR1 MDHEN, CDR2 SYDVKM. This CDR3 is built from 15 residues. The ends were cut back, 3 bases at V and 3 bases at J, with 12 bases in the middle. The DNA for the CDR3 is TGTGCCAGCAGTTTGGGCGGACAGAACAATCAGCCCCAGCATTTT. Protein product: CASSLGGQNNQPQHF.

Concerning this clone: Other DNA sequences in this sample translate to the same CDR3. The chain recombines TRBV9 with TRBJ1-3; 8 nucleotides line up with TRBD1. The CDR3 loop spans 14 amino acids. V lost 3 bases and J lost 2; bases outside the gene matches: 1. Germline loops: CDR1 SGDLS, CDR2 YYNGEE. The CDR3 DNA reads TGTGCCAGCAGCGCGACAGGGGCTGGAAACACCATATATTTT. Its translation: CASSATGAGNTIYF.